This T cell receptor (beta chain) was sequenced during a study of blood T cell repertoires in COVID-19. Study context: Acute and convalescent COVID-19 specimens originated in the United States, Italy and Spain. The analysed material was cDNA or gDNA that came from T cells, B-cell-depleted T cells, or PBMCs.

The authors' processing: Reference gene primer amplification yielded estimated nucleated cell counts. The repertoire was sequenced with immunoSEQ multiplex PCR; TCRdb's copy has only in-frame clones and lacks some. The D gene and trimming were derived from the DNA, and the V and J assignments and clone size from that table. Of around 170,000 clones in the sample, around 74% were seen once. The sequenced sample consisted of peripheral blood. The TCR was taken from a woman older than 75 with acute or convalescent COVID-19.

The CDR3 nucleotides are TGTGCCAGCTCCTCGGGGGGTAGCTCCTATAATTCACCCCTCCACTTT. It specifies CASSSGGSSYNSPLHF. The J gene is TRBJ1-6, the V gene TRBV25-1; tentative D call: TRBD1 (5 bases). CDR3 size: 16 residues. V lost 8 bases and J lost 0, with 14 bases in between. CDR1 is MGHDK and CDR2 is SYGVNS in the germline V gene.